This record concerns one TCR beta chain sequence. Its cognate antigen has yet to be identified. No much larger clonotype is one base removed from it; base qualities were not supplied. The junction shows trimming of 4 bases on V and 3 bases on J, plus 16 bases between the germline ends. CDR3 length: 15 amino acids, cysteine to phenylalanine. Only the CDR3 DNA stays, 45 bases, in frame from base 1. CDR1 and CDR2, per the germline V gene, are SGHRS and YFSETQ. The record originates from a study of PD-1 blockade in classical Hodgkin lymphoma (dated by TCRdb to about 2020). At the level of the whole study: Nivolumab dosing was 3 mg/kg intravenously every 2 weeks, continuing until either disease progression or unacceptable toxicity. A peripheral blood immune signature of response to PD-1 blockade in classical Hodgkin lymphoma was defined using TCR beta sequencing and CyTOF.

Genomic DNA was extracted with the Qiagen DNeasy kit from unsorted PBMCs and from negatively selected CD4+ and CD8+ fractions. Amplification of TCR beta CDR3 regions was done by immunoSEQ multiplex PCR with primers that anneal to V and J segments. A synthetic immune receptor repertoire was used to minimize amplification bias, and remaining bias was computationally removed after sequencing. In the original analysis: Repertoire diversity was quantified as the Shannon entropy index using custom Python scripts. Unsorted, CD4+ and CD8+ repertoires were analyzed separately, except for combined analyses in which CD4+ and CD8+ sequences were merged in silico. A clone was considered expanded if an increase in frequency of at least 2-fold after treatment relative to C1D1 was found, and a pseudocount of 0.5 was applied to clones undetected at baseline. Singleton clones were defined as clones with 0 or 1 copy at C1D1, and non-singleton clones were defined as clones with 2 or more copies. Clones expanded in unsorted samples were assigned a CD4+, CD8+ or unknown annotation through matching of protein sequences in sorted samples from the same patient. Wilcoxon tests were applied to paired samples to test diversity changes from C1D1 to C4D1. The source is immuneACCESS, and TCRdb retained only in-frame sequences with V and J called. Part of the clones is not carried over; for the studies checked, unresolved V genes explain less than half of this, and the remainder is unexplained. The V and J calls and clone size were taken over from that table, and D and trimming were inferred from the DNA. In this sample the table shows about 47,000 clones, roughly 89% of which occur a single time. The top ten clones comprise approximately 15% of the sample.

The paper as a whole reports these results and caveats: By C4D1, a significant rise was seen in CD4+ TCR diversity but not in CD8+ TCR diversity (p=0.0027 vs p=0.16), and the rise was most apparent among complete responders (p=0.02). Baseline TCR diversity was reported as lower in newly diagnosed patients than in healthy donors, and lower still in relapsed/refractory patients. The study covered only a single clinical trial cohort, and the causes of the repertoire differences, possibly disease activity or prior therapy, were still not defined. Diversity was lower in patients who began nivolumab less than 1 year after ASCT, so these patients were left out of later analyses to avoid confounding by immune reconstitution. Trial patients with a complete response had baseline diversity similar to that of newly diagnosed patients, while partial responders and progressors had significantly lower diversity.

The time point label, as the study defines it: cycle 4 day 1 (C4D1), after around six weeks of nivolumab. Relapse after autologous stem cell transplantation had occurred in all trial patients, and cohorts A, B and C were distinguished by prior brentuximab vedotin exposure. A total of roughly 60 patients with relapsed/refractory classical Hodgkin lymphoma made up the trial cohort, and each patient's best overall response was complete response, partial response or progressive disease. Single-agent nivolumab was administered to trial patients in the multi-cohort phase II CheckMate 205 trial. An independent review committee assessed best overall response by applying the 2007 International Working Group response criteria. Trial PBMCs were collected just before the start of nivolumab (C1D1) and during therapy at cycle 2 day 1 and cycle 4 day 1. After peripheral blood was drawn into 8 mL Vacutainer Cell Preparation Tubes, PBMCs were isolated by centrifugation and then cryopreserved.

This receptor was identified in a human donor with classical Hodgkin lymphoma. The sequence is built from TRBV5-1 and TRBJ2-5; TRBD1 is perhaps the D gene, given 5 matching bases. The specimen comprised peripheral blood mononuclear cells (PBMCs), sampled before the fourth cycle of nivolumab. The DNA is as follows: TGCGCCAGCAGCGAAGACAGCGATAGGGAAGAGACCCAGTACTTC. This translates into CASSEDSDREETQYF.